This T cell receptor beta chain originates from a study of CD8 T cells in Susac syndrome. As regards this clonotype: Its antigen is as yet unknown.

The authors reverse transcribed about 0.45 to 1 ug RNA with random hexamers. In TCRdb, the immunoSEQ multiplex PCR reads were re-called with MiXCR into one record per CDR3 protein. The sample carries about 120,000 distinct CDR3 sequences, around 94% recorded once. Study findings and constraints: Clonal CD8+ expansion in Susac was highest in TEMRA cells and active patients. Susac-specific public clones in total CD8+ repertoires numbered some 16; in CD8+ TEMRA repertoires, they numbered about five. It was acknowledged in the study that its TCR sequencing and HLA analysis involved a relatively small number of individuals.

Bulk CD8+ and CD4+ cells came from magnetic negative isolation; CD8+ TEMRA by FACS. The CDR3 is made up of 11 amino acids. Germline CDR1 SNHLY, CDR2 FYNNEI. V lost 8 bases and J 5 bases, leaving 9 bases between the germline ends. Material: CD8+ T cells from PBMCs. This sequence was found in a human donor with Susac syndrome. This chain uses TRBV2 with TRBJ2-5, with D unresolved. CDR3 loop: CASLSTETQYF. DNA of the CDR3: TGTGCCAGCCTTAGCACGGAGACCCAGTACTTC. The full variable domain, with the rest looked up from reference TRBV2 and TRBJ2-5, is EPEVTQTPSHQVTQMGQEVILRCVPISNHLYFYWYRQILGQKVEFLVSFYNNEISEKSEIFDDQFSVERPDGSNFTLKIRSTKLEDSAMYFCASLSTETQYFGPGTRLLVL.